This TCR beta chain was found in a study of cytomegalovirus exposure and HLA in healthy donors. 60 Vbeta and 13 Jbeta primers were used in PCR. Sequenced by immunoSEQ multiplex PCR; TCRdb stores in-frame clones only, minus some. The data hold some 220,000 clones, with roughly 85% observed a single time. Germline V gene lookup returns CDR1 SGHRS and CDR2 YFSETQ. V was clipped by 6 bases and J by 0 bases; unmatched bases: 5. This CDR3 spans 16 amino acids. The V gene is TRBV5-1, the J gene TRBJ2-2; 10 nucleotides match TRBD1. The sequence was collected from a girl aged 2 to 9 in good health and CMV-seronegative. The sequencing input was PBMCs. In nucleotides, the CDR3 is TGCGCCAGCATGGGACAGGGGATACCGAACACCGGGGAGCTGTTTTTT. As protein: CASMGQGIPNTGELFF.